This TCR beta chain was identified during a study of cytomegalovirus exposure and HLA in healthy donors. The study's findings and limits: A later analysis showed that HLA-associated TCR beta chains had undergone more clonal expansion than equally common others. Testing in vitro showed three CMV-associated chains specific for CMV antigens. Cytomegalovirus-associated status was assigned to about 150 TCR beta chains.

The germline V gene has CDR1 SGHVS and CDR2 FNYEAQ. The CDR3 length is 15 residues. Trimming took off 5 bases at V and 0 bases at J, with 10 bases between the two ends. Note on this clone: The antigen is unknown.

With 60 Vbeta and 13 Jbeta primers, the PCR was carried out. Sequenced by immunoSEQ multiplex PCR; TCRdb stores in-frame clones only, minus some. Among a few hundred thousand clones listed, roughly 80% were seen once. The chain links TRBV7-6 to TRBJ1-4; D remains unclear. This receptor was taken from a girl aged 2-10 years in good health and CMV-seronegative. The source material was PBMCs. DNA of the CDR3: TGTGCCAGCAGCCCTAACCTCGCAACTAATGAAAAACTGTTTTTT. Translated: CASSPNLATNEKLFF.